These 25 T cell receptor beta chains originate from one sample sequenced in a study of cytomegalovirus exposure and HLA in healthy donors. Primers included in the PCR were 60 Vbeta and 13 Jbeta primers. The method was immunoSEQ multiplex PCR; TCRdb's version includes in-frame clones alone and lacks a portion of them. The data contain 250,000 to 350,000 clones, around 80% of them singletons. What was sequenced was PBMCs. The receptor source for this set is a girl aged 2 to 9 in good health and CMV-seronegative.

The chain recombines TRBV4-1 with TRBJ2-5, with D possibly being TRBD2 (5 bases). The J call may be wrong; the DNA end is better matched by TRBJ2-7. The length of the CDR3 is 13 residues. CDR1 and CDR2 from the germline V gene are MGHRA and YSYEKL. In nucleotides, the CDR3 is TGCGCCAGCAGCAACGGGATCTCCTACGAGCAGTACTTC. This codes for CASSNGISYEQYF.

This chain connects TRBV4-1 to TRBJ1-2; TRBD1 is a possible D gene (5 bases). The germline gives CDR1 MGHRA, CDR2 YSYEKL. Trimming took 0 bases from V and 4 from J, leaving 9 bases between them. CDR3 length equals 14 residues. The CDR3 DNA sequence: TGCGCCAGCAGCCAAGAGGGGCCACCCTATGGCTACACCTTC. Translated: CASSQEGPPYGYTF.

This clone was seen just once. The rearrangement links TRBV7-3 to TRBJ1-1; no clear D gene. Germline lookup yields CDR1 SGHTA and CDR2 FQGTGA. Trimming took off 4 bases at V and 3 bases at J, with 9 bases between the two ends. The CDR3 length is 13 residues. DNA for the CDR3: TGTGCCAGCAGCTATTCCCCGGACACTGAAGCTTTCTTT. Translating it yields CASSYSPDTEAFF.

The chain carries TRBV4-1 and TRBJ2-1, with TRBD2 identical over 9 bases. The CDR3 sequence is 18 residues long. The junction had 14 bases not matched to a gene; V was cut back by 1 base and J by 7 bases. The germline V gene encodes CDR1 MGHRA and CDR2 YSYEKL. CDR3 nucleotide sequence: TGCGCCAGCAGCCAAGTTACCCAGACTAGCGGACTTCGAAATGAGCAGTTCTTC. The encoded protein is CASSQVTQTSGLRNEQFF.

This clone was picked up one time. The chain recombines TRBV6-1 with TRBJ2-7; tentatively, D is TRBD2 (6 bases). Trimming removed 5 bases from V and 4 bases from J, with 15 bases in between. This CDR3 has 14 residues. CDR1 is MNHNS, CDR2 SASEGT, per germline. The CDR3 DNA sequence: TGTGCCAGCAGTCGGGACTTCATAGGGTACGAGCAGTACTTC. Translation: CASSRDFIGYEQYF.

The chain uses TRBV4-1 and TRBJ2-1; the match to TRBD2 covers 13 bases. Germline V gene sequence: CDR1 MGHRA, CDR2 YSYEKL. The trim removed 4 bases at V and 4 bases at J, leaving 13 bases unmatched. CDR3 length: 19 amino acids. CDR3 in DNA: TGCGCCAGCAGCCTCCGACTAGCGGGGGGCCGGATGGAGTACAATGAGCAGTTCTTC. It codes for CASSLRLAGGRMEYNEQFF.

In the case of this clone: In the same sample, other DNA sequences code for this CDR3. The CDR3 reads CASSLTSSYEQYF. DNA of the CDR3: TGTGCCAGCAGCCTGACTAGCTCCTACGAGCAGTACTTC. The chain recombines TRBV27 with TRBJ2-7; a possible D gene is TRBD2 (6 bases). V was cut by 6 bases and J by 0 bases, with 9 bases left in between. Germline V CDR1 and CDR2: MNHEY, SMNVEV (reference sequence). The CDR3 loop spans 13 amino acids.

The CDR3 nucleotides are TGTGCCAGCAGCTCGAGGACAGCCCCTTGGGGCAATCAGCCCCAGCATTTT. Its translation is CASSSRTAPWGNQPQHF. The chain combines TRBV28 with TRBJ1-5; possibly TRBD1 for D (6 bases). The CDR3 runs to 17 residues. Germline lookup yields CDR1 MDHEN and CDR2 SYDVKM. Deletions cut 6 bases from V and 2 bases from J, with 20 bases between.

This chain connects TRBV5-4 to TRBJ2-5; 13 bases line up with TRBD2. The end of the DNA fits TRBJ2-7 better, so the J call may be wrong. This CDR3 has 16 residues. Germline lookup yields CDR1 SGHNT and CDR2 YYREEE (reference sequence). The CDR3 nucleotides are TGTGCCAGCAGCTCCCTAACTACTAGCGGGGGGGGCGAGCAGTACTTC. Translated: CASSSLTTSGGGEQYF.

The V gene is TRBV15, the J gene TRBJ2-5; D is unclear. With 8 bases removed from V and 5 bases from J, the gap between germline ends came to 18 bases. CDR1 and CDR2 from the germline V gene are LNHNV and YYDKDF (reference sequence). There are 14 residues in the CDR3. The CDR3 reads CATAQRMLIETQYF. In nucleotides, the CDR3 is TGTGCCACCGCACAGAGAATGCTCATCGAGACCCAGTACTTC. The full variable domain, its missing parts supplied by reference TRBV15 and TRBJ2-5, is DAMVIQNPRYQVTQFGKPVTLSCSQTLNHNVMYWYQQKSSQAPKLLFHYYDKDFNNEADTPDNFQSRRPNTSFCFLDIRSPGLGDTAMYLCATAQRMLIETQYFGPGTRLLVL.

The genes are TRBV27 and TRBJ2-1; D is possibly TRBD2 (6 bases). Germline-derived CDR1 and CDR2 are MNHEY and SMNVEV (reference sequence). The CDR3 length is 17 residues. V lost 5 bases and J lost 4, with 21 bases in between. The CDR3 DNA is TGTGCCAGCAGTCCACTAGCAAGCACCCACCTATACAATGAGCAGTTCTTC. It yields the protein CASSPLASTHLYNEQFF.

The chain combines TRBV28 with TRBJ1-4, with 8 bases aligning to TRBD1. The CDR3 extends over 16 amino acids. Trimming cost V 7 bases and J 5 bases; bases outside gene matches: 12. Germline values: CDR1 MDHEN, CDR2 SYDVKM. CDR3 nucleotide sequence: TGTGCCAGCACGCCCGCCGGGACAGGTGTGAATGAAAAACTGTTTTTT. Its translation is CASTPAGTGVNEKLFF.

The CDR3 region has the DNA TGTGCCAGCAGCCTGACAGCGAACTATGGCTACACCTTC. This encodes CASSLTANYGYTF. The chain recombines TRBV14 with TRBJ1-2; D possibly corresponds to TRBD1 (5 bases). Trimming took off 4 bases at V and 2 bases at J, with 8 bases between the two ends. Germline-derived CDR1 and CDR2 are SGHDN and FVKESK. This CDR3 comprises 13 residues. The full variable domain, rest sourced from reference TRBV14 and TRBJ1-2, is EAGVTQFPSHSVIEKGQTVTLRCDPISGHDNLYWYRRVMGKEIKFLLHFVKESKQDESGMPNNRFLAERTGGTYSTLKVQPAELEDSGVYFCASSLTANYGYTFGSGTRLTVV.

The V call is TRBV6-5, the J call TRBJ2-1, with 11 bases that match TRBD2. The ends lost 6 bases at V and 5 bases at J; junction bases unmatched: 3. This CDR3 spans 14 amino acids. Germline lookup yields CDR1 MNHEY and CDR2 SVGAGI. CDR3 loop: CASRMTSGNNEQFF. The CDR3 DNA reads TGTGCCAGCAGGATGACTAGCGGGAACAATGAGCAGTTCTTC.

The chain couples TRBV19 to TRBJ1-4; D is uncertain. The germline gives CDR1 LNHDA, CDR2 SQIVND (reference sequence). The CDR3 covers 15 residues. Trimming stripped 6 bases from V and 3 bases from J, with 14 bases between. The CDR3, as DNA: TGTGCCAGTAGGCCACTCCTTGCGGCTAATGAAAAACTGTTTTTT. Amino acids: CASRPLLAANEKLFF.

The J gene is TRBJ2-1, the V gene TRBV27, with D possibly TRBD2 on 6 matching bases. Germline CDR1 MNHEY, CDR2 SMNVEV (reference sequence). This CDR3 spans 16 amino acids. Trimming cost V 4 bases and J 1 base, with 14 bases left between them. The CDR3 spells CASSYPGLHSYNEQFF. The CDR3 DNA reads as TGTGCCAGCAGTTATCCGGGACTCCATTCCTACAATGAGCAGTTCTTC.

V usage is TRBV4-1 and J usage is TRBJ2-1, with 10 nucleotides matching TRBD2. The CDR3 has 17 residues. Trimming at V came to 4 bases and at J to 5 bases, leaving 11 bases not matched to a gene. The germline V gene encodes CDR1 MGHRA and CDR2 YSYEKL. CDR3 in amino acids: CASSPSDFLAGDNEQFF. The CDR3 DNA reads TGCGCCAGCAGCCCTTCTGATTTCCTAGCGGGAGACAATGAGCAGTTCTTC.

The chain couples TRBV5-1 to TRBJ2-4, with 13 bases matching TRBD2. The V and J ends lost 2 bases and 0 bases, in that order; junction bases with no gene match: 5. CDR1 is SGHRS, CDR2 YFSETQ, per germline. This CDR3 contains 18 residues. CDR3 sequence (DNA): TGCGCCAGCAGCTTTGGACTAGCGGGGGTTCTAGCCAAAAACATTCAGTACTTC. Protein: CASSFGLAGVLAKNIQYF.

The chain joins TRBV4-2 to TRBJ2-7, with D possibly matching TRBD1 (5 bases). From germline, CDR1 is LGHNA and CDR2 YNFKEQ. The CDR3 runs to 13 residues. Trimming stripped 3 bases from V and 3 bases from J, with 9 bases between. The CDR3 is CASSQGLDYEQYF. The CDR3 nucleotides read TGTGCCAGCAGCCAGGGGCTAGACTACGAGCAGTACTTC.

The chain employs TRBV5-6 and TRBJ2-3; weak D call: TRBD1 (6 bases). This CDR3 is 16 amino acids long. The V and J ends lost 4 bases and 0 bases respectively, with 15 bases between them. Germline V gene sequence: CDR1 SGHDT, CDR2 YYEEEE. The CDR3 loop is CASSLGQGWSTDTQYF. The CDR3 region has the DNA TGTGCCAGCAGCCTGGGGCAGGGGTGGAGCACAGATACGCAGTATTTT. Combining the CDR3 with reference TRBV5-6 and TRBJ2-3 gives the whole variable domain DAGVTQSPTHLIKTRGQQVTLRCSPKSGHDTVSWYQQALGQGPQFIFQYYEEEERQRGNFPDRFSGHQFPNYSSELNVNALLLGDSALYLCASSLGQGWSTDTQYFGPGTRLTVL.

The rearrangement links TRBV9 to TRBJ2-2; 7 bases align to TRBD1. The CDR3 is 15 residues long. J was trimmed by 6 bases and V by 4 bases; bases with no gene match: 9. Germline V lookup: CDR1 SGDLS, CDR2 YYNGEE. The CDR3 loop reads CASSPGTVYSGELFF. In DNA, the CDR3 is TGTGCCAGCAGCCCGGGGACAGTATACTCCGGGGAGCTGTTTTTT. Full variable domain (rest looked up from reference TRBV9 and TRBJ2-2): DSGVTQTPKHLITATGQRVTLRCSPRSGDLSVYWYQQSLDQGLQFLIQYYNGEERAKGNILERFSAQQFPDLHSELNLSSLELGDSALYFCASSPGTVYSGELFFGEGSRLTVL.

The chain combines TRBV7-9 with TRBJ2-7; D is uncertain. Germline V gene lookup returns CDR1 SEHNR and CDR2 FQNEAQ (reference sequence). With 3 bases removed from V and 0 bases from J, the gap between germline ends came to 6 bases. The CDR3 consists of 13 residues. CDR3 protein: CASSFASSYEQYF. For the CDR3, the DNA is TGTGCCAGCAGCTTCGCCAGCTCCTACGAGCAGTACTTC.

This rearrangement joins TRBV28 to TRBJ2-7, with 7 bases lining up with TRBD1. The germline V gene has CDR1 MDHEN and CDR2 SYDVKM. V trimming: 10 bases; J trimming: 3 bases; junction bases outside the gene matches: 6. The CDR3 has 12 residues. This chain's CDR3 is CATRGQYYEQYF. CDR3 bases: TGTGCCACCCGGGGACAGTACTACGAGCAGTACTTC.

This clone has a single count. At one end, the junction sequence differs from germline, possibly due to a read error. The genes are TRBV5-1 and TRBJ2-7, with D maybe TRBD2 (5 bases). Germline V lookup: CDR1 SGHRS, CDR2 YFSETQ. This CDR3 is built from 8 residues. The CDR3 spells CANYVGSF. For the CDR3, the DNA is TGCGCCAACTACGTGGGGAGCTTC.

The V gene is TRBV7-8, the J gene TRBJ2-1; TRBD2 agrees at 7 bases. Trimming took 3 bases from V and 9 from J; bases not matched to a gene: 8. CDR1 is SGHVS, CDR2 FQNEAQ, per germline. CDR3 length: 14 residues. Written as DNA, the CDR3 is TGTGCCAGCAGCTTGGGACTTGGCGGGAGTGAGCAGTTCTTC. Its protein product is CASSLGLGGSEQFF. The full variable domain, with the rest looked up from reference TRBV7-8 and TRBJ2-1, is GAGVSQSPRYKVAKRGQDVALRCDPISGHVSLFWYQQALGQGPEFLTYFQNEAQLDKSGLPSDRFFAERPEGSVSTLKIQRTQQEDSAVYLCASSLGLGGSEQFFGPGTRLTVL.